The 27 T cell receptor beta chains reported below all come from one sample, sequenced in a study of blood T cell repertoires in COVID-19. The method was immunoSEQ multiplex PCR; TCRdb's version includes in-frame clones alone and lacks a portion of them. The sample holds roughly 270,000 clones, over 75% seen once. Sequenced sample: peripheral blood. These receptors were collected from a man aged 18 to 30 with active or convalescent COVID-19.

The chain joins TRBV19 to TRBJ1-2, with TRBD1 matching 7 bases. V lost 6 bases and J lost 2; bases outside the gene matches: 3. The CDR3 contains 13 residues. Germline V CDR1 and CDR2: LNHDA, SQIVND (reference sequence). CDR3 sequence (DNA): TGTGCCAGTAGAGGGACAGCGAACTATGGCTACACCTTC. This sequence encodes CASRGTANYGYTF.

This clone was detected only once. The chain is built from TRBV15 and TRBJ1-4, with 7 bases fitting TRBD1. This CDR3 comprises 15 residues. Germline CDR1 reads LNHNV; CDR2 reads YYDKDF (reference sequence). The trim removed 1 base at V and 6 bases at J, leaving 5 bases unmatched. The CDR3 DNA reads TGTGCCACCAGCAGAGTTTTCACAGGGGATGAAAAACTGTTTTTT. Amino acid sequence: CATSRVFTGDEKLFF.

This clone was observed once. J is TRBJ1-5 and V is TRBV5-1, with TRBD1 identical over 7 bases. Looked up from germline, CDR1 is SGHRS and CDR2 is YFSETQ. The V and J ends lost 4 bases and 2 bases, in that order; junction bases with no gene match: 3. The CDR3 is 14 residues long. The CDR3 nucleotides read TGCGCCAGCAGCACAGGACAGGGCAATCAGCCCCAGCATTTT. Its protein is CASSTGQGNQPQHF.

V and J are TRBV29-1 and TRBJ1-1; 8 nucleotides line up with TRBD1. The germline V gene has CDR1 SQVTM and CDR2 ANQGSEA. The CDR3 covers 14 residues. The V segment lost 1 base and the J segment 4 bases; nucleotides outside the gene matches: 5. CDR3 bases: TGCAGCGTTGAAGTTGGGACAGGAGGCACTGAAGCTTTCTTT. Its protein is CSVEVGTGGTEAFF.

This sequence joins TRBV18 and TRBJ2-7; maybe TRBD2 (6 bases). The CDR3 is 14 residues long. V lost 3 bases to trimming and J lost 4 bases, with 13 bases between them. CDR1 and CDR2 (germline): KGHSH, LQKENI. CDR3 nucleotide sequence: TGTGCCAGCTCACCGGACGGGGGTTCGTACGAGCAGTACTTC. Protein sequence: CASSPDGGSYEQYF.

The chain carries TRBV7-8 and TRBJ2-1; 8 bases are a match to TRBD2. CDR3 size: 16 residues. Germline V gene lookup returns CDR1 SGHVS and CDR2 FQNEAQ. The V gene end was trimmed by 1 base and the J gene end by 0 bases; junction bases not matched to a gene: 2. CDR3 DNA: TGTGCCAGCAGCTTAGGGGGGACTAGCTCCTACAATGAGCAGTTCTTC. The encoded protein is CASSLGGTSSYNEQFF.

This clone was seen a handful of times. This CDR3 reads CASSQDRGSPLHF. The CDR3 DNA reads as TGTGCCAGCAGCCAAGACAGGGGTTCACCCCTCCACTTT. This chain links TRBV4-2 with TRBJ1-6; D possibly corresponds to TRBD1 (6 bases). With 0 bases removed from V and 9 bases from J, the gap between germline ends came to 6 bases. Germline lookup yields CDR1 LGHNA and CDR2 YNFKEQ. The CDR3 covers 13 residues.

CDR3 nucleotide sequence: TGCGCCAGCAGCCGATACACCGGGGGCTCCTACGAGCAGTACTTC. Translating gives CASSRYTGGSYEQYF. This rearrangement joins TRBV4-3 to TRBJ2-7; TRBD2 might be the D (6 bases). This CDR3 contains 15 residues. V lost 4 bases, J lost 0 bases, and 13 bases lay in between. Germline CDR1 and CDR2: LGHNA and YSLEER.

The rearrangement uses TRBV11-2 and TRBJ2-1; 9 nucleotides line up with TRBD1. Trimming cost V 5 bases and J 2 bases; bases outside gene matches: 4. The CDR3 has 15 amino acids. Germline CDR1 reads SGHAT; CDR2 reads FQNNGV. Written as DNA, the CDR3 is TGTGCCAGCAGCAAAGGACAGGGGACCTACAATGAGCAGTTCTTC. Its translation: CASSKGQGTYNEQFF.

V is TRBV5-1 and J is TRBJ2-1; 8 nucleotides match TRBD2. The CDR3 runs 18 residues. Germline V lookup: CDR1 SGHRS, CDR2 YFSETQ. With V trimmed by 1 base and J by 5 bases, 14 bases remained unmatched. The CDR3 sequence: CASSLWGAPAGGNNEQFF. The DNA of the CDR3 is TGCGCCAGCAGCTTGTGGGGGGCCCCGGCGGGGGGCAACAATGAGCAGTTCTTC.

The table lists this clone with a few counts. The J gene is TRBJ1-2, the V gene TRBV27, with 7 bases identical to TRBD1. The germline CDR1 and CDR2 sequences are MNHEY and SMNVEV (reference sequence). After removal of 5 bases from V and 7 bases from J, the junction contained 13 bases not matched to a gene. The CDR3 runs 15 residues. The DNA for the CDR3 is TGTGCCAGCAGTCCAACAGAGACAGGGTTTGGTGGCTACACCTTC. Its protein product is CASSPTETGFGGYTF.

The chain is built from TRBV27 and TRBJ2-7; 7 bases agree with TRBD1. Germline trimming cut 2 bases from V and 2 bases from J; bases unmatched to any gene: 3. The CDR3 is 14 amino acids. Germline assignment: CDR1 MNHEY and CDR2 SMNVEV (reference sequence). CDR3 protein: CASSLGDRAYEQYF. The DNA of the CDR3 is TGTGCCAGCAGTTTAGGTGACAGGGCCTACGAGCAGTACTTC.

CDR3 sequence: CASSFGTPGQRSPLHF. CDR3 bases: TGTGCCAGCAGCTTTGGGACGCCGGGACAGAGGTCACCCCTCCACTTT. The chain combines TRBV5-6 with TRBJ1-6; 7 bases line up with TRBD1. The V segment lost 2 bases and the J segment 10 bases; nucleotides outside the gene matches: 12. This CDR3 spans 16 amino acids. The V gene's germline CDR1 is SGHDT and CDR2 YYEEEE.

The CDR3 DNA sequence: TGTGCCAGCTGTCAAAGGAGGACAGGGGGTTTCAACGAGCAGTACTTC. Translation gives CASCQRRTGGFNEQYF. This chain links TRBV2 with TRBJ2-7; TRBD1 matches 10 bases. V shed 8 bases, J shed 5 bases, and the junction held 15 bases outside the gene matches. From germline, CDR1 is SNHLY and CDR2 FYNNEI. The CDR3 sequence is 16 residues long.

This chain joins TRBV12-3 or TRBV12-4 and TRBJ1-6; the D is unclear. Trimming took off 5 bases at V and 8 bases at J, with 7 bases between the two ends. This CDR3 is built from 12 residues. CDR3 sequence: CASSALYSPLHF. The CDR3 DNA reads as TGTGCCAGCAGTGCGCTTTATTCACCCCTCCACTTT.

This clone was observed once. The CDR3 region is CASSLDRRYTF. The CDR3 DNA reads TGTGCCAGCAGCTTGGACAGGCGGTACACCTTC. This chain connects TRBV7-9 to TRBJ1-2; 7 bases align to TRBD1. The CDR3 is 11 amino acids. J gave up 11 bases and V 3 bases, and 3 bases lay outside the gene matches. Looked up from germline, CDR1 is SEHNR and CDR2 is FQNEAQ (reference sequence).

The V and J genes are TRBV4-1 and TRBJ2-2; D might be TRBD1 (8 bases). This CDR3 is built from 14 residues. CDR1 MGHRA and CDR2 YSYEKL come from the germline V gene. Trimming left V 2 bases short and J 7 bases short, with 11 bases between. The CDR3 bases are TGCGCCAGCAGCCAAACAGGGGGGGGCGGGGAGCTGTTTTTT. Amino acid sequence: CASSQTGGGGELFF.

The chain is built from TRBV7-9 and TRBJ2-2; 7 bases line up with TRBD1. CDR3 length: 14 residues. The V segment lost 9 bases and the J segment 5 bases; nucleotides outside the gene matches: 9. CDR1 is SEHNR, CDR2 FQNEAQ, per germline (reference sequence). DNA of the CDR3: TGTGCCAGAGGTACCGGGGACAGTACCGGGGAGCTGTTTTTT. This codes for CARGTGDSTGELFF. The full variable domain, in which reference TRBV7-9 and TRBJ2-2 provide the parts outside the CDR3, is DTGVSQNPRHKITKRGQNVTFRCDPISEHNRLYWYRQTLGQGPEFLTYFQNEAQLEKSRLLSDRFSAERPKGSFSTLEIQRTEQGDSAMYLCARGTGDSTGELFFGEGSRLTVL.

CDR3 sequence: CSVDEERTGSNYGYTF. In DNA, the CDR3 is TGCAGCGTCGATGAGGAGAGGACAGGTTCTAACTATGGCTACACCTTC. V usage is TRBV29-1 and J usage is TRBJ1-2, with 7 bases aligning to TRBD1. The V gene's germline CDR1 is SQVTM and CDR2 ANQGSEA. After removal of 6 bases from V and 0 bases from J, the junction contained 13 bases not matched to a gene. This CDR3 is 16 amino acids long.

The genes are TRBV5-1 and TRBJ1-6, with TRBD1 matching 7 bases. The CDR3 has 15 amino acids. With 2 bases clipped from V and 6 bases from J, the junction kept 5 bases outside the gene matches. Germline V gene lookup returns CDR1 SGHRS and CDR2 YFSETQ. The CDR3 reads CASSFTGAANSPLHF. For the CDR3, the DNA is TGCGCCAGCAGCTTCACAGGGGCCGCTAATTCACCCCTCCACTTT.

This chain links TRBV12-3 or TRBV12-4 with TRBJ1-2; D gene ambiguous. The V gene lost 6 bases and the J gene lost 4 bases, with 12 bases spanning the gap. The CDR3 has 13 residues. In DNA form, the CDR3 reads TGTGCCAGCAGCACCTCAACGAGCTATGGCTACACCTTC. Translating it yields CASSTSTSYGYTF.

The V gene is TRBV29-1, the J gene TRBJ2-1, with a weak D call TRBD1 (5 bases). This CDR3 contains 13 residues. The V and J ends lost 5 bases and 3 bases respectively, with 11 bases between them. From germline, CDR1 is SQVTM and CDR2 ANQGSEA. This CDR3 is CSVSGLIYNEQFF. The CDR3 coding sequence is TGCAGCGTTTCAGGGCTTATCTACAATGAGCAGTTCTTC.

This chain links TRBV2 with TRBJ1-1; D uncertain. Trimming removed 4 bases at V and 6 bases at J, with 12 bases between. The germline V gene encodes CDR1 SNHLY and CDR2 FYNNEI. The CDR3 has 13 residues. In DNA, the CDR3 is TGTGCCAGCAGTGTTGGAGGGCCCTCTGAAGCTTTCTTT. Its protein product is CASSVGGPSEAFF. The entire variable domain, with the rest obtained from reference TRBV2 and TRBJ1-1, is as follows: EPEVTQTPSHQVTQMGQEVILRCVPISNHLYFYWYRQILGQKVEFLVSFYNNEISEKSEIFDDQFSVERPDGSNFTLKIRSTKLEDSAMYFCASSVGGPSEAFFGQGTRLTVV.

V usage is TRBV2 and J usage is TRBJ1-5; 9 bases line up with TRBD1. CDR1 is SNHLY, CDR2 FYNNEI, per germline. The CDR3 sequence is 15 residues long. V was clipped by 0 bases and J by 7 bases; unmatched bases: 4. Written as DNA, the CDR3 is TGTGCCAGCAGTGAAGCCGGGACAGGGAACCAGCCCCAGCATTTT. Amino acid sequence: CASSEAGTGNQPQHF.

The V and J genes are TRBV6-1 and TRBJ1-2, with D tentatively TRBD1 (6 bases). The germline CDR1 and CDR2 sequences are MNHNS and SASEGT. This CDR3 has 15 residues. Trimming pared 1 base from V and 1 base from J, leaving 10 bases between. The DNA of the CDR3 is TGTGCCAGCAGTGAAGTGTCAGGGGTTAACTATGGCTACACCTTC. Its translation: CASSEVSGVNYGYTF.

The chain combines TRBV9 with TRBJ2-6, with a weak D call TRBD2 (6 bases). Trimming took off 4 bases at V and 2 bases at J, with 16 bases between the two ends. The V gene's germline CDR1 is SGDLS and CDR2 YYNGEE. The CDR3 consists of 17 residues. The CDR3 is CASSSVADPAGANVLTF. The CDR3 coding sequence is TGTGCCAGCAGCTCGGTAGCGGACCCGGCTGGGGCCAACGTCCTGACTTTC.

The chain combines TRBV20-1 with TRBJ1-6, with TRBD1 matching 9 bases. Unmatched junction bases numbered 13, after V lost 3 bases and J lost 10 bases. Germline assignment: CDR1 DFQATT and CDR2 SNEGSKA (reference sequence). This CDR3 region has 16 residues. The CDR3 sequence is CSASNPRDREKSPLHF. The CDR3 region has the DNA TGCAGTGCTAGTAACCCGCGGGACAGGGAGAAGTCACCCCTCCACTTT.